This entry describes one T cell receptor beta chain. This table comes from immunoSEQ multiplex PCR, and its TCRdb copy is limited to in-frame clones, with some not included. This table has about 93,000 clones, 95% appearing once. The sample originates from a study of technical replicates of blood from a few donors. V lost 1 base to trimming and J lost 1 base, with 8 bases between them. Germline CDR1 and CDR2: SGHRS and YFSETQ. The CDR3 spans 14 residues. Input material: T cells isolated from PBMCs. The rearrangement joins TRBV5-1 to TRBJ1-1, with D possibly matching TRBD1 (5 bases). The TCR was taken from a human donor in good health. CDR3 bases: TGCGCCAGCAGCTTGCTTCAGGGGAACACTGAAGCTTTCTTT. It translates to CASSLLQGNTEAFF.